Listed below are T cell receptor beta chains from one sample, sequenced in a study of T cell changes during pregnancy in multiple sclerosis. Data came from immunoSEQ multiplex PCR; TCRdb stores just in-frame clones and leaves some out. The sample carries 55,000 to 80,000 clones, roughly 90% recorded once. Here the sequenced sample was peripheral blood, taken after pregnancy. All receptors derive from a female donor in good health, enrolled as a control in a pregnancy study. The CDR3 runs from the conserved cysteine through the conserved F or W. The D gene is left open where the match is weak. Expanded clones get a size class; other rows say once, few or many, or leave the size out.

v_gene	j_gene	abundance	d_gene	CDR3nt	CDR3aa
TRBV6-5	TRBJ2-6	-	-	TGTGCCAGTTCGAGCTCTGGGGCCAACGTCCTGACTTTC	CASSSSGANVLTF
TRBV19	TRBJ1-2	-	-	TGTGCCAGTAGTCCCCGGGGAGACCTAGTCTATGGCTACACCTTC	CASSPRGDLVYGYTF
TRBV9	TRBJ1-1	-	TRBD1	TGTGCCAGCAGCGTACGTAATCCAAAGGGGGCGAACACTGAAGCTTTCTTT	CASSVRNPKGANTEAFF
TRBV5-1	TRBJ2-1	-	-	TGCGCCAGCACCTACAGTGGGGCTTGGGGCAATGAGCAGTTCTTC	CASTYSGAWGNEQFF
TRBV5-1	TRBJ2-7	-	TRBD1	TGCGCCAGCAGGATGTTGTGGGACAGCAAGCCCTACGAGCAGTACTTC	CASRMLWDSKPYEQYF
TRBV7-2	TRBJ1-2	-	-	TGTGCCAGCAGCGCCCGATCCGGCTCGACGGGGGGGCGGTGGTATGGCTACACCTTC	CASSARSGSTGGRWYGYTF
TRBV6-5	TRBJ2-7	-	-	TGTGCCAGCAGTCTATCCCGGACAGAATACGAGCAGTACTTC	CASSLSRTEYEQYF
TRBV7-9	TRBJ1-4	-	TRBD1	TGTGCCAGCAGCTTAGACAGGGGAAGTAATGAAAAACTGTTTTTT	CASSLDRGSNEKLFF
TRBV9	TRBJ1-4	-	TRBD1	TGTGCCAGCAGCGTAGGGCAGGGGGCTAATGAAAAACTGTTTTTT	CASSVGQGANEKLFF
TRBV19	TRBJ2-2	-	-	TGTGCCAGTAGTATCGGGGGGCCGAACACCGGGGAGCTGTTTTTT	CASSIGGPNTGELFF
TRBV5-1	TRBJ2-1	-	-	TGCGCCAGCAGCTTGGCTGGACAGAAACCTTACAATGAGCAGTTCTTC	CASSLAGQKPYNEQFF
TRBV30	TRBJ1-1	-	-	TGTGCCTGGAGTGGTGGGGGGACTGAAGCTTTCTTT	CAWSGGGTEAFF
TRBV7-9	TRBJ2-2	-	TRBD2	TGTGCCAGCAGCCCCCAGCGGGAGCGGGTAAACGGGGAGCTGTTTTTT	CASSPQRERVNGELFF
TRBV28	TRBJ1-2	-	-	TGTGCCAGCATACCAAGGGGAAGGGGTGGCTACACCTTC	CASIPRGRGGYTF
TRBV19	TRBJ2-7	-	TRBD1	TGTGCCAGTAGCCCAGCCGTCGGGACAGCCTACGAGCAGTACTTC	CASSPAVGTAYEQYF
TRBV19	TRBJ1-2	-	-	TGTGCCAGTCATAGGGGCCTTAACTATGGCTACACCTTC	CASHRGLNYGYTF
TRBV6-5	TRBJ1-2	-	TRBD1	TGTGCCAGCAGTAACGGGGGACAGGTCTATGGCTACACCTTC	CASSNGGQVYGYTF
TRBV11-2	TRBJ2-1	-	TRBD2	TGTGCCAGCAGCTTCTGGGAGGGCCTCAATGAGCAGTTCTTC	CASSFWEGLNEQFF
TRBV7-2	TRBJ2-2	-	-	TGTGCCAGCAGCTTATTCCGCGGGCTTTCCAACACCGGGGAGCTGTTTTTT	CASSLFRGLSNTGELFF
TRBV11-2	TRBJ2-1	-	TRBD2	TGTGCCAGCAGCTTGTCCTCTGGCGGGGGGGCAACGGGTGAGCAGTTCTTC	CASSLSSGGGATGEQFF
TRBV7-8	TRBJ1-1	-	-	TGTGCCAGCAGCTTAGTAACCCGGTGGACTGAAGCTTTCTTT	CASSLVTRWTEAFF
TRBV10-3	TRBJ1-1	few	-	TGTGCCATCAGTGAGCCGGGCACTGAAGCTTTCTTT	CAISEPGTEAFF
TRBV7-6	TRBJ1-1	-	-	TGTGCCAGCAGCAAGACGGGACACTCGAACACTGAAGCTTTCTTT	CASSKTGHSNTEAFF
TRBV2	TRBJ2-5	-	-	TGTGCCAGCAGTGAATCCGTACCGGTGGAGACCCAGTACTTC	CASSESVPVETQYF
TRBV5-5	TRBJ1-5	-	TRBD1	TGTGCCAGCAGCTTCCGACAGGGGGCTTGGCAGCCCCAGCATTTT	CASSFRQGAWQPQHF
TRBV25-1	TRBJ2-2	-	-	TGTGCCAGCAGTGAATCTGGGGGCCTGAACACCGGGGAGCTGTTTTTT	CASSESGGLNTGELFF